The 30 T cell receptor beta chains in this list originate from one sample, sequenced in a study of control samples from healthy donors and cancer patients (dated by TCRdb to the early 2020s). The library came from the immunoSEQ multiplex PCR assay. TCRdb's version of the immuneACCESS table is confined to in-frame rearrangements and falls short of the full clone set. An unresolved V gene accounts for under half of the shortfall where checked; the remainder is of unknown origin. The sample includes 150,000 or so clones, with 80% to 95% observed a single time. Roughly 5.7% of the sample is held by the ten biggest clonotypes. Sequencing was done on a sample of blood. The receptors were sampled from a young man in good health.

This chain connects TRBV6-1 to TRBJ1-5; tentatively, D is TRBD1 (6 bases). Germline CDR1 and CDR2: MNHNS and SASEGT. This CDR3 is built from 19 residues. The germline V and J ends were trimmed by 2 bases and 4 bases, with 24 bases remaining between them. The CDR3 DNA is TGTGCCAGCAGTGAAAGAAGTCTAAGGGCCAGGGGCGGGAATCAGCCCCAGCATTTT. It is translated as CASSERSLRARGGNQPQHF.

This sequence joins TRBV9 and TRBJ1-6; D gene ambiguous. The CDR3 is 13 residues long. Trimming took 0 bases from V and 5 from J, leaving 3 bases between them. Per the germline V gene, CDR1 is SGDLS and CDR2 is YYNGEE. The CDR3 sequence: CASSVVDNSPLHF. In nucleotides, the CDR3 is TGTGCCAGCAGCGTAGTTGATAATTCACCCCTCCACTTT.

J is TRBJ2-5 and V is TRBV7-2; TRBD2 matches at 12 bases. The germline V gene encodes CDR1 SGHTA and CDR2 FQGNSA. The V gene end was trimmed by 3 bases and the J gene end by 2 bases; junction bases not matched to a gene: 4. The length of the CDR3 is 16 residues. DNA for the CDR3: TGTGCCAGCAGCTTGGGTGGACTAGCGGGGCAAGAGACCCAGTACTTC. It specifies CASSLGGLAGQETQYF.

The chain uses TRBV29-1 and TRBJ1-4, with 10 nucleotides matching TRBD1. In germline, CDR1 is SQVTM, CDR2 ANQGSEA. There are 17 residues in the CDR3. Trimming removed 7 bases from V and 8 bases from J; junction bases left unmatched: 19. The CDR3 bases are TGCAGCGCAGACCAGACAGGGGGCTCTTTCAGTGTAGAAAAACTGTTTTTT. It translates to CSADQTGGSFSVEKLFF.

The chain is built from TRBV5-1 and TRBJ2-2; D may correspond to TRBD1 or TRBD2 (5 bases each). CDR1 is SGHRS and CDR2 is YFSETQ in the germline V gene. This CDR3 is built from 14 residues. V was clipped by 6 bases and J by 0 bases, with 9 bases between them. CDR3 loop: CASNGDPNTGELFF. CDR3 in DNA: TGCGCCAGCAACGGGGACCCGAACACCGGGGAGCTGTTTTTT.

The gene calls are TRBV5-6 and TRBJ1-2, with TRBD1 matching 9 bases. The V gene end was trimmed by 2 bases and the J gene end by 2 bases; junction bases not matched to a gene: 1. CDR1 SGHDT and CDR2 YYEEEE come from the germline V gene. The CDR3 runs 14 residues. The CDR3 loop reads CASSFGTGNYGYTF. The CDR3 DNA is TGTGCCAGCAGCTTCGGGACAGGGAACTATGGCTACACCTTC.

V is TRBV19 and J is TRBJ1-2; no definite D call. This CDR3 comprises 12 residues. The germline V and J ends were trimmed by 0 bases and 6 bases, with 5 bases remaining between them. Germline lookup yields CDR1 LNHDA and CDR2 SQIVND (reference sequence). This chain's CDR3 is CASSIEHHGYTF. Written as DNA, the CDR3 is TGTGCCAGTAGTATAGAACACCATGGCTACACCTTC. The full variable domain, its missing parts supplied by reference TRBV19 and TRBJ1-2, is DGGITQSPKYLFRKEGQNVTLSCEQNLNHDAMYWYRQDPGQGLRLIYYSQIVNDFQKGDIAEGYSVSREKKESFPLTVTSAQKNPTAFYLCASSIEHHGYTFGSGTRLTVV.

The chain combines TRBV12-5 with TRBJ2-1; 7 nucleotides agree with TRBD2. Germline CDR1 reads LGHNT; CDR2 reads FRNRAP. The CDR3 consists of 17 residues. After removal of 2 bases from V and 9 bases from J, the junction contained 16 bases not matched to a gene. The CDR3 nucleotides read TGTGCTAGTGGTTTGACCATATACCCCTGGCGGGAGCTTGAGCAGTTCTTC. The encoded protein is CASGLTIYPWRELEQFF.

The chain uses TRBV3-1 (or the pseudogene TRBV3-2) and TRBJ1-1; D unresolved. The V end was cut by 7 bases, the J end by 2 bases, with 14 bases between. Germline values: CDR1 LGHDT, CDR2 YNNKEL (reference sequence). The CDR3 has 14 amino acids. The CDR3 region has the DNA TGTGCCAGCATACTAAACGGGGTCAACACTGAAGCTTTCTTT. Its translation: CASILNGVNTEAFF.

The chain combines TRBV27 with TRBJ1-4, with 7 bases fitting TRBD1. The CDR3 is 16 amino acids. V was clipped by 6 bases and J by 7 bases; unmatched bases: 14. From germline, CDR1 is MNHEY and CDR2 SMNVEV (reference sequence). CDR3 sequence reads: CASRSRPDRDGEKLFF. CDR3 bases: TGTGCCAGCAGGTCTAGACCCGACAGGGACGGTGAAAAACTGTTTTTT.

The gene calls are TRBV6-6 and TRBJ1-5, with TRBD1 as a possible D gene (5 bases). The V end was cut by 6 bases, the J end by 7 bases, with 16 bases between. The germline gives CDR1 MNHNY, CDR2 SVGAGI (reference sequence). The CDR3 is 14 amino acids. For the CDR3, the DNA is TGTGCCAGCAGAATGCTGGGGGGGGAGCAGCCCCAGCATTTT. Translated: CASRMLGGEQPQHF.

This chain links TRBV19 with TRBJ2-1; the D gene could be TRBD1 or TRBD2 (5 bases each). This CDR3 comprises 16 residues. The V and J ends lost 4 bases and 6 bases respectively, with 19 bases between them. Germline CDR1 LNHDA, CDR2 SQIVND (reference sequence). CDR3 nucleotides: TGTGCCAGTAGTAGGTTCTCCGGGGCCAGATTCAATGAGCAGTTCTTC. Residues: CASSRFSGARFNEQFF.

The J gene is TRBJ1-6, the V gene TRBV28; TRBD1 might be the D (5 bases). V was trimmed by 8 bases and J by 12 bases, leaving 23 bases between them. Germline assignment: CDR1 MDHEN and CDR2 SYDVKM. CDR3 size: 15 residues. The CDR3 sequence is CASHRGIESGRPLHF. The DNA for the CDR3 is TGTGCCAGCCATCGGGGGATAGAAAGTGGTAGACCCCTCCACTTT.

This chain joins TRBV5-5 and TRBJ2-1, with D perhaps matching TRBD2 (5 bases). Trimming took 4 bases from V and 10 from J, leaving 18 bases between them. Per the germline V gene, CDR1 is SGHKS and CDR2 is YYEKEE (reference sequence). This CDR3 spans 14 amino acids. The CDR3, as DNA: TGTGCCAGCAGCCAGAGCGGACCCTTGGGGGAGCAGTTCTTC. Protein: CASSQSGPLGEQFF.

The chain couples TRBV7-2 to TRBJ2-7; the D call may be TRBD1 or TRBD2 (6 bases each). Germline V gene lookup returns CDR1 SGHTA and CDR2 FQGNSA. V lost 8 bases and J lost 7, with 27 bases in between. The CDR3 sequence is 16 residues long. Written as DNA, the CDR3 is TGTGCCAGCTCCGATTGGGGTGGACCGGGGGCGGGGGAGCAGTACTTC. Residues: CASSDWGGPGAGEQYF. Variable domain in full (rest from reference TRBV7-2 and TRBJ2-7): GAGVSQSPSNKVTEKGKDVELRCDPISGHTALYWYRQSLGQGLEFLIYFQGNSAPDKSGLPSDRFSAERTGGSVSTLTIQRTQQEDSAVYLCASSDWGGPGAGEQYFGPGTRLTVT.

This chain uses TRBV2 with TRBJ2-7, with TRBD1 identical over 9 bases. The V segment lost 6 bases and the J segment 5 bases; nucleotides outside the gene matches: 8. Germline loops: CDR1 SNHLY, CDR2 FYNNEI. The CDR3 has 14 amino acids. Here the CDR3 DNA reads TGTGCCAGCAGCATCGGGACAGGGTCCCACGAGCAGTACTTC. Translated, it gives CASSIGTGSHEQYF.

The J gene is TRBJ2-7, the V gene TRBV4-1; D is ambiguous. Germline lookup yields CDR1 MGHRA and CDR2 YSYEKL. V was trimmed by 4 bases and J by 5 bases, leaving 24 bases between them. The CDR3 is 17 residues long. The CDR3: CASSLNPPQPLRDEQYF. The CDR3 DNA sequence: TGCGCCAGCAGCCTTAACCCCCCACAGCCCCTACGCGACGAGCAGTACTTC.

The DNA for the CDR3 is TGTGCCAGCAGCGTAGCGGGACAGGGTATCGGAAACACCATATATTTT. This gives the protein CASSVAGQGIGNTIYF. The J gene is TRBJ1-3, the V gene TRBV9; 9 bases agree with TRBD1. Germline CDR1 SGDLS, CDR2 YYNGEE. CDR3 length: 16 residues. V lost 0 bases to trimming and J lost 4 bases; unmatched junction nucleotides: 5.

The chain employs TRBV28 and TRBJ1-5, with D unclear. The ends were cut back, 5 bases at V and 5 bases at J, with 13 bases in the middle. Germline V gene sequence: CDR1 MDHEN, CDR2 SYDVKM. The CDR3 extends over 14 amino acids. The CDR3: CASSRIDLDQPQHF. The CDR3 DNA follows: TGTGCCAGCAGTCGAATTGACCTGGATCAGCCCCAGCATTTT.

The chain recombines TRBV4-1 with TRBJ1-5, with D maybe TRBD1 (5 bases). CDR1 and CDR2 (germline): MGHRA, YSYEKL. This CDR3 contains 15 residues. Trimming pared 2 bases from V and 3 bases from J, leaving 11 bases between. The chain's CDR3 is CASSQREGFNQPQHF. The CDR3, as DNA: TGCGCCAGCAGCCAACGGGAGGGGTTCAATCAGCCCCAGCATTTT.

This clone was counted once. This rearrangement joins TRBV6-6 to TRBJ2-3; a possible D gene is TRBD1 (5 bases). Trimming stripped 4 bases from V and 6 bases from J, with 8 bases between. CDR3 length equals 12 residues. Germline loops: CDR1 MNHNY, CDR2 SVGAGI (reference sequence). The CDR3 loop is CASSSGMDTQYF. In DNA form, the CDR3 reads TGTGCCAGCAGTTCAGGGATGGATACGCAGTATTTT.

Only a few counts were recorded for this clone. This chain links TRBV4-2 with TRBJ1-6; 8 nucleotides agree with TRBD1. Trimming removed 3 bases from V and 10 bases from J; junction bases left unmatched: 5. Germline V gene data show CDR1 as LGHNA and CDR2 as YNFKEQ. This CDR3 spans 14 amino acids. CDR3 residues: CASSQGTGSSPLHF. The CDR3 region has the DNA TGTGCCAGCAGCCAGGGGACAGGTAGCTCACCCCTCCACTTT.

The chain uses TRBV14 and TRBJ1-1; 8 bases fit TRBD1. V lost 4 bases to trimming and J lost 0 bases; unmatched junction nucleotides: 4. There are 15 residues in the CDR3. From germline, CDR1 is SGHDN and CDR2 FVKESK. As DNA, the CDR3 is TGTGCCAGCAGCCCCTTCAGGGGGCTGAACACTGAAGCTTTCTTT. Translating gives CASSPFRGLNTEAFF.

This clone was observed a single time. The rearrangement joins TRBV29-1 to TRBJ2-7; tentative D call: TRBD1 (5 bases). The V gene's germline CDR1 is SQVTM and CDR2 ANQGSEA. The CDR3 runs 12 residues. Trimming removed 7 bases from V and 6 bases from J, with 16 bases in between. CDR3 protein: CSAVGPSGEQYF. The CDR3 bases are TGCAGCGCCGTGGGGCCGTCGGGCGAGCAGTACTTC.

V is TRBV30 and J is TRBJ1-4; D is unresolved. Germline V gene data show CDR1 as GTSNPN and CDR2 as SVGIG (reference sequence). Trimming left V 4 bases short and J 4 bases short, with 13 bases between. There are 14 residues in the CDR3. The CDR3 nucleotides are TGTGCCTGGACCCCCGGGCCCTATAATGAAAAACTGTTTTTT. It encodes CAWTPGPYNEKLFF.

This clone showed up just a few times. The chain's CDR3 is CASSKGVPYGYTF. DNA of the CDR3: TGTGCCAGCAGCAAAGGGGTGCCCTATGGCTACACCTTC. The J gene is TRBJ1-2, the V gene TRBV7-9; TRBD1 might be the D (5 bases). V shed 5 bases and J shed 4 bases, with 11 bases lying between them. There are 13 residues in the CDR3. Germline CDR1 SEHNR, CDR2 FQNEAQ (reference sequence).

The chain uses TRBV7-9 and TRBJ2-7; 9 nucleotides match TRBD2. In germline, CDR1 is SEHNR, CDR2 FQNEAQ (reference sequence). This CDR3 comprises 16 residues. V lost 2 bases, J lost 3 bases, and 8 bases stayed unmatched. The CDR3 sequence: CASSLPLAGEVYEQYF. The CDR3 bases are TGTGCCAGCAGCTTACCCTTAGCGGGAGAAGTCTACGAGCAGTACTTC.

This chain links TRBV2 with TRBJ2-4; D might be TRBD1 (5 bases). CDR1 is SNHLY, CDR2 FYNNEI, per germline. Trimming took off 1 base at V and 4 bases at J, with 11 bases between the two ends. This CDR3 has 15 residues. As DNA, the CDR3 is TGTGCCAGCAGTGAAGGCAGGGATCTAAAAAACATTCAGTACTTC. Residues: CASSEGRDLKNIQYF.

The genes are TRBV6-5 and TRBJ1-2; possible D gene TRBD1, 5 bases. The CDR3 sequence is 13 residues long. V was pared by 7 bases and J by 3 bases, with 12 bases between. Germline CDR1 reads MNHEY; CDR2 reads SVGAGI. The CDR3 bases are TGTGCCAGCACCGGGACTGAACACTATGGCTACACCTTC. Translated, it gives CASTGTEHYGYTF.

This chain uses TRBV2 with TRBJ2-3; 7 bases align to TRBD2. Germline loops: CDR1 SNHLY, CDR2 FYNNEI. V gave up 2 bases and J gave up 5 bases; unmatched junction bases: 7. CDR3 length: 15 residues. This chain's CDR3 is CASSERGREGDTQYF. The CDR3 nucleotides are TGTGCCAGCAGTGAAAGGGGCAGGGAGGGAGATACGCAGTATTTT.